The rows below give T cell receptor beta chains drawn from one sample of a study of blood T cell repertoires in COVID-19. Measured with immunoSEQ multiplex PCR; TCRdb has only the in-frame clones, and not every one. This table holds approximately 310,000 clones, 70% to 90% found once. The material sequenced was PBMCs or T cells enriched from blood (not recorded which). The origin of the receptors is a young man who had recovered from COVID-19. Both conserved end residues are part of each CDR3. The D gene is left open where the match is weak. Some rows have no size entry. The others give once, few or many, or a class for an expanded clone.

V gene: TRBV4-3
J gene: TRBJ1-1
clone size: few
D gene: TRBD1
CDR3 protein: CASSQSNRGSTEAFF
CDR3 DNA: TGCGCCAGCAGCCAGAGTAACAGGGGGAGCACTGAAGCTTTCTTT

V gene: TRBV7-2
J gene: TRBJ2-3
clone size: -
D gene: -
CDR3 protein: CASRQITDTQYF
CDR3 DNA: TGTGCCAGCAGACAAATCACCGATACGCAGTATTTT

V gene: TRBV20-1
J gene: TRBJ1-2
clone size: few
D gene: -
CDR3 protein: CSGEPRDGYTF
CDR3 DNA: TGCAGTGGTGAGCCCCGGGATGGCTACACCTTC

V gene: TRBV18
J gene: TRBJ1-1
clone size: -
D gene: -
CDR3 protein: CASSRAQASNTEAFF
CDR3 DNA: TGTGCCAGCTCACGAGCACAGGCCTCGAACACTGAAGCTTTCTTT

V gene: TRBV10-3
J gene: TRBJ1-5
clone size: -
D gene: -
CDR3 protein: CAIRGQGNQPQHF
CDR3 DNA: TGTGCCATCAGAGGCCAGGGCAATCAGCCCCAGCATTTT

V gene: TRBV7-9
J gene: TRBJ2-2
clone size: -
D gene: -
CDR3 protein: CASSWRGQGAGELFF
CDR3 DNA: TGTGCCAGCAGCTGGAGGGGGCAGGGGGCCGGGGAGCTGTTTTTT

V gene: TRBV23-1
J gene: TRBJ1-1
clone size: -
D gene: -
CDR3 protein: CASRGGTEAFF
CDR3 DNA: TGCGCCAGCCGAGGGGGCACTGAAGCTTTCTTT

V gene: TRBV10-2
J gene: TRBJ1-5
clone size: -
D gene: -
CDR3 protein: CASSDEEDHVKPQHF
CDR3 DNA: TGCGCCAGCAGTGACGAGGAGGACCACGTGAAGCCCCAGCATTTT

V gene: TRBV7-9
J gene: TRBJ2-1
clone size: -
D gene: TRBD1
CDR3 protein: CASSQTGGNYNEQFF
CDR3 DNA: TGTGCCAGCAGCCAGACAGGGGGTAACTACAATGAGCAGTTCTTC

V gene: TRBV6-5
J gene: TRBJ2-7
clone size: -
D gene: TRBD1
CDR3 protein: CASSYRTGYEQYF
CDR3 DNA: TGTGCCAGCAGTTACCGGACAGGCTACGAGCAGTACTTC

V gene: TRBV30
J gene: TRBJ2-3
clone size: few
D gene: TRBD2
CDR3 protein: CAWAGTSGGSTQYF
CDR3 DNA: TGTGCCTGGGCTGGGACTAGCGGGGGCTCTACGCAGTATTTT

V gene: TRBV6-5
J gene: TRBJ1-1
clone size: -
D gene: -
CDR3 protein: CASSYVGAQNTEAFF
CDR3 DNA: TGTGCCAGCAGTTACGTGGGGGCCCAGAACACTGAAGCTTTCTTT

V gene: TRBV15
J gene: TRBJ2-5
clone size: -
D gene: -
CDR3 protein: CATSRDPGAETQYF
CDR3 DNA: TGTGCCACCAGCAGAGATCCTGGGGCAGAGACCCAGTACTTC

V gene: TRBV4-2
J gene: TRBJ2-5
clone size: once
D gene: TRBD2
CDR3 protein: CASSPRLAGGPEETQYF
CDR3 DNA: TGTGCCAGCAGCCCAAGACTAGCGGGGGGGCCGGAAGAGACCCAGTACTTC

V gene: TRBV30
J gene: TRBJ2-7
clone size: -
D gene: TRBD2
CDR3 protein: CAWSRPQFRKRGYEQYF
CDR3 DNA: TGTGCCTGGAGTCGCCCCCAGTTTAGAAAGCGGGGCTACGAGCAGTACTTC

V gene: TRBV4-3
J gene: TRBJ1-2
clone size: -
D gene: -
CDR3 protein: CASSQAGFEFYGYTF
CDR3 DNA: TGCGCCAGCAGCCAAGCAGGGTTCGAGTTCTATGGCTACACCTTC

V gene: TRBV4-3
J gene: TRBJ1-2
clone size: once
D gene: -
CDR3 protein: CASSLGYSGVDGYTF
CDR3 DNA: TGCGCCAGCAGCCTCGGGTACTCAGGGGTGGATGGCTACACCTTC

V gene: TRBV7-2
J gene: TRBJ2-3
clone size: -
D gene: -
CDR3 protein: CASSRRSGSTDTQYF
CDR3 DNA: TGTGCCAGCAGCAGACGATCGGGTAGCACAGATACGCAGTATTTT

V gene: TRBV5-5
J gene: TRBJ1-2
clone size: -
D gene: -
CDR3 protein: CASSDGTHYGYTF
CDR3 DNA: TGTGCCAGCAGCGACGGGACACACTATGGCTACACCTTC

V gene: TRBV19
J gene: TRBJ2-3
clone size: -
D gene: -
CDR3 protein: CASSLEEGGAVDTQYF
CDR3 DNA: TGTGCCAGTAGTCTCGAGGAGGGGGGGGCAGTAGATACGCAGTATTTT

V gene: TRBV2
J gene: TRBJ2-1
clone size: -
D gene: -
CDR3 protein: CASSEAVGANSYNEQFF
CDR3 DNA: TGTGCCAGCAGTGAAGCGGTAGGAGCAAACTCCTACAATGAGCAGTTCTTC

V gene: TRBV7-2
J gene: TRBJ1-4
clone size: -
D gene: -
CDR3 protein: CASRGREVEKLFF
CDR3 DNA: TGTGCCAGCAGGGGCAGGGAGGTTGAAAAACTGTTTTTT

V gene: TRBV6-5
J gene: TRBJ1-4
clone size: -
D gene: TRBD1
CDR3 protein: CASSRQGTEKLFF
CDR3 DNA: TGTGCCAGCAGTCGACAGGGGACCGAAAAACTGTTTTTT

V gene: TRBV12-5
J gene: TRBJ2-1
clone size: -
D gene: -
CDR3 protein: CASGLLGGNRYNEQFF
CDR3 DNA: TGTGCTAGTGGTTTGCTCGGGGGTAATCGCTACAATGAGCAGTTCTTC

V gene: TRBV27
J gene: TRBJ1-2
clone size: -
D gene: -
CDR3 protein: CASSFRNRDGYTF
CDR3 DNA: TGTGCCAGCAGTTTTAGGAACAGGGATGGCTACACCTTC

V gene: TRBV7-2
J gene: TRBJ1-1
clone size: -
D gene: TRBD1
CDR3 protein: CASSLMGQMNTEAFF
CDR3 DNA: TGTGCCAGCAGCTTAATGGGACAGATGAACACTGAAGCTTTCTTT

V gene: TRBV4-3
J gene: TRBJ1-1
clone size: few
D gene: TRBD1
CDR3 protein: CASSQDGTGGPTEAFF
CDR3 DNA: TGCGCCAGCAGCCAAGATGGGACAGGGGGACCCACTGAAGCTTTCTTT

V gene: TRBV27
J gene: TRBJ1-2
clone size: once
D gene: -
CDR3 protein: CASSPQYLSGYTF
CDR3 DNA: TGTGCCAGCAGTCCGCAGTATTTGTCTGGCTACACCTTC

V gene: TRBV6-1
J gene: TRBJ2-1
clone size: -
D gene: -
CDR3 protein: CASSEFSQGYNEQFF
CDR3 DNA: TGTGCCAGCAGTGAATTCAGCCAGGGCTACAATGAGCAGTTCTTC

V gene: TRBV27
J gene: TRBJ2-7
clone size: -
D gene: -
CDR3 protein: CASSFRGLTYYEQYF
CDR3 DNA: TGTGCCAGCAGTTTTAGGGGACTCACCTACTACGAGCAGTACTTC

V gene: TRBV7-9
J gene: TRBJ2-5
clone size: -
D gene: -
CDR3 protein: CASSFPGQGWETQYF
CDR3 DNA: TGTGCCAGCAGCTTCCCGGGACAAGGCTGGGAGACCCAGTACTTC

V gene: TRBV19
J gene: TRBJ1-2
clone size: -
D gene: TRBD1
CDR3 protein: CASSIGQGNYGYTF
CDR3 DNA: TGTGCCAGTAGTATCGGACAGGGGAACTATGGCTACACCTTC

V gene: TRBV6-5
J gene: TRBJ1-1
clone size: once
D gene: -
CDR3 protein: CASTDSGSLEAFF
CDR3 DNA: TGTGCCAGCACAGACTCGGGGTCACTCGAAGCTTTCTTT

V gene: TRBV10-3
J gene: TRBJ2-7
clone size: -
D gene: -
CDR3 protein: CAISESYRRRAYEQYF
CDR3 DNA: TGTGCCATCAGTGAGTCGTACCGCCGGAGGGCCTACGAGCAGTACTTC

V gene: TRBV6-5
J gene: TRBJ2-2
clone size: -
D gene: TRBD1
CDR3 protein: CASSAGQGNTGELFF
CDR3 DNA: TGTGCCAGCAGCGCGGGACAGGGGAACACCGGGGAGCTGTTTTTT

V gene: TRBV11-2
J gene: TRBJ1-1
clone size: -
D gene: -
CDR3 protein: CASSHFGGVQNTEAFF
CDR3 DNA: TGTGCCAGCAGCCATTTCGGGGGGGTTCAAAACACTGAAGCTTTCTTT

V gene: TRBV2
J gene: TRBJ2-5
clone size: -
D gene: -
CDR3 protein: CASSAERGEVTQYF
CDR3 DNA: TGTGCCAGCAGTGCGGAACGGGGAGAGGTGACCCAGTACTTC

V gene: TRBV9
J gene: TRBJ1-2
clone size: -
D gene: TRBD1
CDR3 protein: CASSEDRNGYTF
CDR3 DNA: TGTGCCAGCAGCGAGGACAGGAATGGCTACACCTTC

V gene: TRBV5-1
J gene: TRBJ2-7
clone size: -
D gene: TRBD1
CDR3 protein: CASSDGTGGPYEQYF
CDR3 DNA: TGCGCCAGCAGCGACGGGACAGGGGGTCCCTACGAGCAGTACTTC